The 6 T cell receptor beta chains given below trace back to one sample, sequenced in a study of human T cells and chemical hapten exposure. Time point reported: patch test 3, about 24 weeks after DPC sensitization. Treatment defined: therapeutic diphenylcyclopropenone sensitization with weekly scalp DPC. TCRdb re-called the RACE reads with MiXCR, one entry per CDR3 protein. The sample contains about 160,000 distinct CDR3 sequences, around 30% of which appear only once. This sample comprised whole blood, obtained in connection with sensitization to the hapten diphenylcyclopropenone (DPC). Source of these receptors: a woman in her late teens or twenties with alopecia areata. Some clones in this sample may be carry-over from other donors' samples.

V gene TRBV9 combines with J gene TRBJ2-5; 10 bases agree with TRBD2. Per the germline V gene, CDR1 is SGDLS and CDR2 is YYNGEE. V was pared by 4 bases and J by 2 bases, with 5 bases of the junction left unmatched. The CDR3 loop spans 15 amino acids. The CDR3 DNA reads as TGTGCCAGCAGCCCGCGGACTAGCGGACAAGAGACCCAGTACTTC. Amino acids: CASSPRTSGQETQYF.

The chain combines TRBV4-1 with TRBJ2-3; the D is unclear. Per the germline V gene, CDR1 is MGHRA and CDR2 is YSYEKL. The CDR3 is 14 residues long. V was cut by 5 bases and J by 0 bases, with 9 bases left in between. CDR3 DNA: TGCGCCAGCAGCGCGACGGCTAGCACAGATACGCAGTATTTT. Translation gives CASSATASTDTQYF.

This sequence joins TRBV9 and TRBJ2-1; no clear D. Germline values: CDR1 SGDLS, CDR2 YYNGEE. The CDR3 is 15 residues long. With 0 bases removed from V and 6 bases from J, the gap between germline ends came to 13 bases. The CDR3 DNA is TGTGCCAGCAGCGTAGCCGCCCCTCCTGCCAATGAGCAGTTCTTC. It codes for CASSVAAPPANEQFF.

As regards this clonotype: The junction shows a germline mismatch at one end, possibly a read error. The chain recombines TRBV3-1 with TRBJ1-6; 12 nucleotides match TRBD1. CDR1 and CDR2 from the germline V gene are LGHDT and YNNKEL (reference sequence). The CDR3 spans 15 residues. The CDR3 loop reads CASSPNPGQGARRSF. The CDR3 bases are TGTGCCAGCAGCCCCAACCCGGGACAGGGGGCGCGAAGGTCCTTT.

V gene TRBV7-2 combines with J gene TRBJ2-5; D remains unclear. V lost 3 bases, J lost 2 bases, and 4 bases lay in between. The V gene's germline CDR1 is SGHTA and CDR2 FQGNSA. This CDR3 comprises 12 residues. The CDR3 here is CASSFAQETQYF. CDR3 DNA sequence: TGTGCCAGCAGCTTCGCACAAGAGACCCAGTACTTC.

The chain is built from TRBV27 and TRBJ1-4; 8 bases line up with TRBD1. V lost 2 bases to trimming and J lost 5 bases; unmatched junction nucleotides: 4. Germline values: CDR1 MNHEY, CDR2 SMNVEV (reference sequence). The CDR3 runs to 15 residues. The CDR3 DNA is TGTGCCAGCAGTTTAAGGGACAGGCCGAATGAAAAACTGTTTTTT. It specifies CASSLRDRPNEKLFF.